This T cell receptor beta chain was recovered during a study of CD4 T cell repertoires in COVID-19. Study-wide findings and caveats: Between roughly 6 and 25% of SARS-CoV-2 clonotypes also appeared in SARS-CoV and/or HKU1 spike cultures.

Only in-frame clones appear in the TCRdb table, and some are missing; sequencing was by immunoSEQ multiplex PCR. The table lists over 75,000 clones, about four fifths of them singletons. This CDR3 has 14 amino acids. Germline CDR1 is MNHEY and CDR2 is SMNVEV (reference sequence). V was shortened by 4 bases and J by 5 bases, with 14 bases between the two germline ends. Sequencing was done directly on freshly isolated, uncultured memory T cells. Details on this clone: The antigen remains unidentified.

The material sequenced was CD4+ T cells from peripheral blood, taken after recovery from COVID-19. J is TRBJ2-5 and V is TRBV27; tentatively, D is TRBD2 (5 bases). The TCR comes from a human donor who had COVID-19. The CDR3 coding sequence is TGTGCCAGCAGTTCTAGGACCTCGGGGGAGACCCAGTACTTC. Amino acid sequence: CASSSRTSGETQYF.